The rows below give T cell receptor beta chains drawn from one sample of a study of blood T cell repertoires in COVID-19. Clones were sequenced by immunoSEQ multiplex PCR, and TCRdb holds only the in-frame ones, with some missing. The sample records 150,000 to 170,000 clones, approximately 83% being singletons. The material sequenced was peripheral blood. The receptors shown here come from a woman aged 55-70 years with acute or convalescent COVID-19. Each CDR3 is given without its conserved first and last residue. Fields, in order: J gene, clone size, V gene, CDR3 protein. Clone size appears in some rows only: once, few, many, or a class for an expanded clone.

TRBJ2-7 | NA | TRBV3-1/TRBV3-2 | ASSHLGQGTHEQY
TRBJ1-2 | NA | TRBV6-2/TRBV6-3 | ASSYGSTGRVNYGYT
TRBJ1-1 | NA | TRBV4-1 | ASSQDPGQSNTEAF
TRBJ1-2 | NA | TRBV11-2 | ASSRDRGNYGYT
TRBJ1-6 | NA | TRBV9 | ASSAPQGSSNSPLH
TRBJ1-2 | once | TRBV5-1 | ASSLGTGIPLDYGYT
TRBJ1-1 | NA | TRBV7-3 | ASSLLQGTEAF
TRBJ1-1 | NA | TRBV9 | ASSVDGITEAF
TRBJ2-2 | few | TRBV5-1 | ASSPGGNTGELF
TRBJ2-1 | NA | TRBV5-1 | ASSLEYSHYYNEQF
TRBJ2-1 | few | TRBV6-6 | ASSPRVASGNPYNEQF
TRBJ1-1 | NA | TRBV2 | ASSKAGAGTEAF
TRBJ1-4 | NA | TRBV15 | ATSRGDRGSTNEKLF
TRBJ1-4 | NA | TRBV14 | ASSFKGRSTYEKLF
TRBJ2-3 | NA | TRBV15 | ATSDLTGGPTDTQY
TRBJ1-1 | NA | TRBV9 | ASSARQVNTEAF
TRBJ1-2 | NA | TRBV2 | ASSEARGQSGYT
TRBJ1-1 | NA | TRBV6-4 | ASARTGNTEAF
TRBJ1-5 | medium-sized | TRBV30 | AWSLDTNQPQH
TRBJ1-1 | NA | TRBV27 | ASSLRTDNTEAF
TRBJ1-2 | once | TRBV6-5 | ASSYSATGALYGYT